In its sample, the clone carrying this T cell receptor beta chain was seen a few times. The antigen is not known. V lost 2 bases to trimming and J lost 4 bases; unmatched junction nucleotides: 4. CDR1 is LGHDT, CDR2 YNNKEL, per germline (reference sequence). This CDR3 comprises 15 residues. MiXCR, run by TCRdb on the 5' RACE reads, gives a single entry per CDR3 protein. This sample carries roughly 120,000 distinct CDR3 sequences, about 15% of them seen once, and the ten largest clones take roughly 13%. The sample comes from a study of T-cell memory formation after mild COVID-19. Study-level findings and limits: Contracting clones, day 15 to 85, had balanced CD4/CD8, and later expanders favored CD4+. Cross-reactive memory seemingly joined, as some responding clones were found in pre-infection memory. For contracting clones, CD4+ ones sat mainly in CM and EM, CD8+ in EMRA. A second wave of clones peaked on day 37, and their SARS-CoV-2 specificity went unconfirmed.

This sequence joins TRBV3-1 and TRBJ2-1; 8 bases are shared with TRBD2. The specimen sequenced was PBMCs or a T cell subset sorted from them (not recorded which). The TCR sequence derives from an adult woman who had mild COVID-19 (a few samples of this study predate the infection). Cell type and time point are not known. The CDR3 reads CASSQRGGEYNEQFF. CDR3 coding DNA: TGTGCCAGCAGCCAACGGGGGGGTGAGTACAATGAGCAGTTCTTC.